This entry concerns a single T cell receptor (beta chain). Regarding time point: pre-sensitization, week 0. Documented treatment: therapeutic diphenylcyclopropenone sensitization with weekly scalp DPC. Donors, patients with alopecia ranging from 18 to 70 years old and judged suitable for DPC, provided samples. The data were obtained in a study of human T cells and chemical hapten exposure. Trimming stripped 6 bases from V and 1 base from J, with 24 bases between. There are 18 residues in the CDR3. Unique molecular identifiers were attached to individual cDNA molecules within the library. TCRdb passed the RACE reads through MiXCR, listing each CDR3 protein once. The sample yields about 120,000 distinct CDR3 sequences, 13% seen once.

This TCR was sampled from a woman aged 18 to 35 with alopecia areata. Some clones in this sample may be carry-over from other donors' samples. Sample: whole blood, taken in connection with sensitization to the hapten diphenylcyclopropenone (DPC). J is TRBJ1-2 and V is TRBV12-3 or TRBV12-4, with no clear D. The CDR3 loop reads CASSRGDTAANLNYGYTF. CDR3 nucleotides: TGTGCCAGCAGCCGCGGGGATACGGCAGCGAACCTTAACTATGGCTACACCTTC.